These 23 T cell receptor beta chains share one sample of origin, sequenced in a study of blood T cell repertoires in COVID-19. Repertoires were generated with immunoSEQ multiplex PCR, while TCRdb's copy carries only in-frame clones and drops some. The sample includes approximately 330,000 clones, nearly 90% of them seen just once. What was sequenced was peripheral blood. These TCRs come from a woman aged 40 to 55 with COVID-19, enrolled during active disease.

The CDR3 region is CASSQVPGTSGSSYNEQFF. For the CDR3, the DNA is TGTGCCAGCAGCCAAGTCCCCGGGACTAGCGGGAGCTCCTACAATGAGCAGTTCTTC. The chain carries TRBV3-1 (or the pseudogene TRBV3-2) and TRBJ2-1, with 14 nucleotides matching TRBD2. J lost 0 bases, V lost 1 base, and 5 bases had no gene match. Germline V CDR1 and CDR2: LGHDT, YNNKEL (reference sequence). The CDR3 contains 19 residues.

The chain has TRBV28 and TRBJ1-6; 8 nucleotides align to TRBD1. Trimming cost V 6 bases and J 5 bases; bases outside gene matches: 6. The CDR3 runs 15 residues. The germline gives CDR1 MDHEN, CDR2 SYDVKM. CDR3 DNA: TGTGCCAGCAGACCCTCGACAGGGGATAATTCACCCCTCCACTTT. Protein: CASRPSTGDNSPLHF.

The chain has TRBV5-4 and TRBJ2-7; possible D gene TRBD2, 6 bases. This CDR3 comprises 17 residues. Trimming stripped 5 bases from V and 0 bases from J, with 21 bases between. Germline-derived CDR1 and CDR2 are SGHNT and YYREEE (reference sequence). Here the CDR3 DNA reads TGTGCCAGCAGGCCAAACCCCAAGGCGGGGCACTCCTACGAGCAGTACTTC. It is translated as CASRPNPKAGHSYEQYF.

This clone was seen just once. The rearrangement links TRBV5-1 to TRBJ2-7; TRBD2 agrees at 15 bases. The J segment lost 0 bases and the V segment lost 2 bases, leaving 6 bases of the junction unmatched. The CDR3 sequence is 18 residues long. CDR1 is SGHRS, CDR2 YFSETQ, per germline. The CDR3 sequence: CASSLPGLAGGPSYEQYF. Written as DNA, the CDR3 is TGCGCCAGCAGCTTACCTGGACTAGCGGGAGGGCCCTCCTACGAGCAGTACTTC.

This clone showed up just a few times. Within the sample, other DNA sequences also encode this same CDR3. The chain uses TRBV7-2 and TRBJ1-5; TRBD1 matches at 9 bases. Trimming removed 4 bases from V and 6 bases from J; junction bases left unmatched: 1. The V gene's germline CDR1 is SGHTA and CDR2 FQGNSA. This CDR3 has 13 amino acids. For the CDR3, the DNA is TGTGCCAGCAGCTCGGACAGGGGTCAGCCCCAGCATTTT. Residues: CASSSDRGQPQHF.

This chain links TRBV19 with TRBJ1-2; tentatively, D is TRBD1 (5 bases). The V gene's germline CDR1 is LNHDA and CDR2 SQIVND (reference sequence). The V end was cut by 6 bases, the J end by 6 bases, with 14 bases between. The CDR3 runs to 13 residues. The CDR3 is CASRFPGRHGYTF. In DNA form, the CDR3 reads TGTGCCAGTAGATTCCCAGGGAGGCATGGCTACACCTTC.

The chain links TRBV7-9 to TRBJ2-5; 14 bases are a match to TRBD2. V shed 5 bases, J shed 2 bases, and the junction held 10 bases outside the gene matches. The CDR3 extends over 18 amino acids. Germline CDR1 is SEHNR and CDR2 is FQNEAQ (reference sequence). CDR3: CASSRGTSGRWEQETQYF. DNA of the CDR3: TGTGCCAGCAGCCGAGGGACTAGCGGGAGATGGGAGCAAGAGACCCAGTACTTC. The full variable domain, its missing parts supplied by reference TRBV7-9 and TRBJ2-5, is DTGVSQNPRHKITKRGQNVTFRCDPISEHNRLYWYRQTLGQGPEFLTYFQNEAQLEKSRLLSDRFSAERPKGSFSTLEIQRTEQGDSAMYLCASSRGTSGRWEQETQYFGPGTRLLVL.

This chain links TRBV6-6 with TRBJ2-3; maybe TRBD1 (7 bases). This CDR3 has 15 amino acids. V was cut by 2 bases and J by 4 bases, with 13 bases left in between. CDR1 MNHNY and CDR2 SVGAGI come from the germline V gene (reference sequence). The CDR3 coding sequence is TGTGCCAGCAGTTACGTAGGCAGGGGGGCAGATACGCAGTATTTT. As protein: CASSYVGRGADTQYF.

V gene TRBV7-3 combines with J gene TRBJ2-3; tentative D call: TRBD1 (6 bases). The ends were cut back, 4 bases at V and 1 base at J, with 15 bases in the middle. The length of the CDR3 is 16 residues. Germline-derived CDR1 and CDR2 are SGHTA and FQGTGA. The CDR3 DNA sequence: TGTGCCAGCAGCTACGACAGGCCTCGGGGCACAGATACGCAGTATTTT. Residues: CASSYDRPRGTDTQYF.

In its sample, this clone was seen once. J is TRBJ2-7 and V is TRBV15, with D possibly being TRBD1 (6 bases). The germline V and J ends were trimmed by 1 base and 0 bases, with 10 bases remaining between them. From germline, CDR1 is LNHNV and CDR2 YYDKDF (reference sequence). The CDR3 length is 15 residues. The CDR3 nucleotides read TGTGCCACCAGCAGAGGGTGGGACACCTCCTACGAGCAGTACTTC. It codes for CATSRGWDTSYEQYF.

The chain is built from TRBV27 and TRBJ1-1; TRBD1 is a possible D gene (5 bases). The CDR3 runs 18 residues. Germline V gives CDR1 MNHEY, CDR2 SMNVEV (reference sequence). The ends were cut back, 3 bases at V and 7 bases at J, with 27 bases in the middle. CDR3 protein: CASSFSSGQPFNPVEAFF. The CDR3 coding sequence is TGTGCCAGCAGTTTTTCCTCAGGGCAACCATTTAACCCGGTTGAAGCTTTCTTT.

The chain employs TRBV28 and TRBJ2-7, with 8 bases identical to TRBD1. The length of the CDR3 is 13 residues. Trimming removed 6 bases from V and 11 bases from J; junction bases left unmatched: 12. Germline lookup yields CDR1 MDHEN and CDR2 SYDVKM. This chain's CDR3 is CASSSTIRTGKYF. CDR3 in DNA: TGTGCCAGCAGCTCAACCATACGGACAGGGAAGTACTTC.

This sequence joins TRBV19 and TRBJ2-2; 7 nucleotides match TRBD1. After removal of 6 bases from V and 4 bases from J, the junction contained 5 bases not matched to a gene. Germline V gives CDR1 LNHDA, CDR2 SQIVND (reference sequence). This CDR3 spans 14 amino acids. The CDR3: CASSPHRGTGELFF. In DNA form, the CDR3 reads TGTGCCAGTAGCCCTCACAGGGGCACCGGGGAGCTGTTTTTT.

This chain uses TRBV29-1 with TRBJ2-7, with D perhaps matching TRBD1 (6 bases). This CDR3 is 15 amino acids long. Germline CDR1 SQVTM, CDR2 ANQGSEA. With 5 bases removed from V and 2 bases from J, the gap between germline ends came to 19 bases. The CDR3 region is CSVQGTSTNAYEQYF. CDR3 nucleotides: TGCAGCGTTCAGGGGACATCTACAAACGCCTACGAGCAGTACTTC.

CDR3 protein: CASSLSMSQETQYF. The CDR3 DNA reads as TGTGCCAGCAGCTTGTCAATGAGCCAAGAGACCCAGTACTTC. This chain links TRBV5-5 with TRBJ2-5; D remains ambiguous. The CDR3 is 14 amino acids. Trimming left V 1 base short and J 1 base short, with 8 bases between. Germline-derived CDR1 and CDR2 are SGHKS and YYEKEE (reference sequence).

The gene calls are TRBV7-3 and TRBJ1-2; 9 bases are a match to TRBD1. J lost 2 bases, V lost 5 bases, and 6 bases had no gene match. The CDR3 loop spans 15 amino acids. Germline assignment: CDR1 SGHTA and CDR2 FQGTGA. The CDR3 DNA is TGTGCCAGCAGCCTAAAGACAGGGGGAAACTATGGCTACACCTTC. Its translation: CASSLKTGGNYGYTF.

The rearrangement links TRBV6-5 to TRBJ1-5; 7 bases map to TRBD1. V lost 6 bases to trimming and J lost 6 bases; unmatched junction nucleotides: 8. There are 14 residues in the CDR3. CDR1 is MNHEY, CDR2 SVGAGI, per germline. Written as DNA, the CDR3 is TGTGCCAGCAGCCACGGACAGGACGGTCAGCCCCAGCATTTT. Translating gives CASSHGQDGQPQHF.

The chain couples TRBV4-3 to TRBJ2-7; D is possibly TRBD1 (5 bases). This CDR3 has 16 residues. Germline V gene data show CDR1 as LGHNA and CDR2 as YSLEER. V was trimmed by 1 base and J by 2 bases, leaving 15 bases between them. This CDR3 reads CASSQGWQGTPYEQYF. DNA for the CDR3: TGCGCCAGCAGCCAAGGGTGGCAGGGAACACCCTACGAGCAGTACTTC.

The V gene is TRBV7-3, the J gene TRBJ1-5, with a weak D call TRBD1 (6 bases). This CDR3 spans 13 amino acids. Germline V gene lookup returns CDR1 SGHTA and CDR2 FQGTGA. Trimming removed 5 bases from V and 3 bases from J, with 8 bases in between. For the CDR3, the DNA is TGTGCCAGCAGCGGGGGCTACAATCAGCCCCAGCATTTT. Protein sequence: CASSGGYNQPQHF. Full variable domain (rest looked up from reference TRBV7-3 and TRBJ1-5): GAGVSQTPSNKVTEKGKYVELRCDPISGHTALYWYRQSLGQGPEFLIYFQGTGAADDSGLPNDRFFAVRPEGSVSTLKIQRTERGDSAVYLCASSGGYNQPQHFGDGTRLSIL.

The chain joins TRBV10-2 to TRBJ2-7, with a possible D match to TRBD2 (5 bases). The CDR3 runs to 14 residues. The germline CDR1 and CDR2 sequences are WSHSY and SAAADI. V shed 6 bases and J shed 3 bases, with 15 bases lying between them. CDR3 DNA: TGCGCCAGCAGCGAAAGCGGCTCAAACTACGAGCAGTACTTC. Its protein product is CASSESGSNYEQYF.

As regards this clone: Other DNA sequences in the sample encode the same CDR3. This chain uses TRBV19 with TRBJ1-5; TRBD1 matches at 7 bases. With V trimmed by 4 bases and J by 1 base, 7 bases remained unmatched. The CDR3 consists of 16 residues. CDR1 and CDR2 from the germline V gene are LNHDA and SQIVND (reference sequence). The CDR3 reads CASSTPGQLSNQPQHF. As DNA, the CDR3 is TGTGCCAGTAGTACACCGGGACAGCTAAGCAATCAGCCCCAGCATTTT.

This chain joins TRBV3-1 (or the pseudogene TRBV3-2) and TRBJ2-7; TRBD1 is a possible D gene (6 bases). There are 13 residues in the CDR3. Trimming removed 2 bases at V and 2 bases at J, with 7 bases between. Germline CDR1 is LGHDT and CDR2 is YNNKEL (reference sequence). CDR3 region: CASSQTGTYEQYF. The CDR3 nucleotides are TGTGCCAGCAGCCAAACAGGGACCTACGAGCAGTACTTC.

The chain couples TRBV28 to TRBJ2-7; D is unresolved. Germline values: CDR1 MDHEN, CDR2 SYDVKM. V was trimmed by 6 bases and J by 4 bases, leaving 7 bases between them. The CDR3 is 11 residues long. CDR3 sequence reads: CASRSPYEQYF. The CDR3 region has the DNA TGTGCCAGCAGATCTCCGTACGAGCAGTACTTC.